Below are 3 T cell receptor beta chains sequenced from a single sample in a study of blood T cells in healthy people across ages. With a J-beta primer mix and a sample-barcoded 5' primer, a second PCR ran roughly 6 to 11 cycles. TCRdb called the 5' RACE reads again in MiXCR, with one record for every CDR3 protein. The sample has some 860,000 distinct CDR3 sequences; 56% are singletons. The sample taken for sequencing was blood. Every receptor here comes from a man in his forties or fifties in good health.

This sequence joins TRBV9 and TRBJ2-6; D is undetermined. Trimming stripped 5 bases from V and 1 base from J, with 7 bases between. Germline values: CDR1 SGDLS, CDR2 YYNGEE. The CDR3 covers 14 residues. The DNA of the CDR3 is TGTGCCAGCAGATATACGTCTGGGGCCAACGTCCTGACTTTC. Protein sequence: CASRYTSGANVLTF.

CDR3 sequence: CASSFQATNEKLFF. In DNA form, the CDR3 reads TGTGCCAGCAGTTTCCAGGCAACTAATGAAAAACTGTTTTTT. This chain joins TRBV12-3 or TRBV12-4 and TRBJ1-4; D is ambiguous. The CDR3 consists of 14 residues. V lost 3 bases to trimming and J lost 0 bases, with 5 bases between them.

This chain uses TRBV4-1 with TRBJ1-6, with TRBD1 matching over 9 bases. The CDR3 covers 15 residues. Looked up from germline, CDR1 is MGHRA and CDR2 is YSYEKL. The J segment lost 12 bases and the V segment lost 0 bases, leaving 6 bases of the junction unmatched. The CDR3 spells CASSQDVGQGQPLHF. The CDR3 nucleotides read TGCGCCAGCAGCCAAGATGTGGGACAGGGACAACCCCTCCACTTT.